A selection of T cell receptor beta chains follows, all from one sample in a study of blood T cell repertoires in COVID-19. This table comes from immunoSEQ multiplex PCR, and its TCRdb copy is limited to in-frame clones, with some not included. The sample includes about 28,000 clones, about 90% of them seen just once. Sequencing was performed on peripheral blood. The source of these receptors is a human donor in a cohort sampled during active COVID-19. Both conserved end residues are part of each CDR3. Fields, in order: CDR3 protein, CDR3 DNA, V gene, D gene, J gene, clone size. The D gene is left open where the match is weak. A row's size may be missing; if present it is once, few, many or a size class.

CDR3 protein: CASSLREAGANVLTF
CDR3 DNA: TGTGCCAGCAGCCTAAGGGAGGCTGGGGCCAACGTCCTGACTTTC
V gene: TRBV7-3
D gene: -
J gene: TRBJ2-6
clone size: -

CDR3 protein: CASSLAGGRAYEQYF
CDR3 DNA: TGCGCCAGCAGCTTGGCGGGGGGCAGAGCCTACGAGCAGTACTTC
V gene: TRBV5-1
D gene: -
J gene: TRBJ2-7
clone size: -

CDR3 protein: CASSLSGAGTEAFF
CDR3 DNA: TGTGCCAGCAGCTTATCAGGGGCAGGGACTGAAGCTTTCTTT
V gene: TRBV7-2
D gene: -
J gene: TRBJ1-1
clone size: -

CDR3 protein: CAWARGGAGRTNEKLFF
CDR3 DNA: TGTGCCTGGGCAAGGGGAGGGGCTGGTCGAACTAATGAAAAACTGTTTTTT
V gene: TRBV30
D gene: -
J gene: TRBJ1-4
clone size: -

CDR3 protein: CASRGTGRSTDTQYF
CDR3 DNA: TGTGCCAGCAGGGGGACAGGGAGGTCCACAGATACGCAGTATTTT
V gene: TRBV25-1
D gene: TRBD1
J gene: TRBJ2-3
clone size: -

CDR3 protein: CASSLGQGISHSYEQYF
CDR3 DNA: TGTGCCAGCAGCTTGGGACAGGGGATAAGCCATTCCTACGAGCAGTACTTC
V gene: TRBV5-4
D gene: TRBD1
J gene: TRBJ2-7
clone size: -

CDR3 protein: CASSLGVVAGGELFF
CDR3 DNA: TGTGCCAGCAGCTTAGGAGTCGTAGCGGGCGGGGAGCTGTTTTTT
V gene: TRBV7-9
D gene: TRBD2
J gene: TRBJ2-2
clone size: few

CDR3 protein: CASTYGQATQETQYF
CDR3 DNA: TGTGCCAGCACTTATGGACAGGCGACCCAAGAGACCCAGTACTTC
V gene: TRBV2
D gene: TRBD1
J gene: TRBJ2-5
clone size: -

CDR3 protein: CASGLVRAAGDPYEQYF
CDR3 DNA: TGTGCTAGTGGTTTGGTAAGAGCGGCGGGGGACCCCTACGAGCAGTACTTC
V gene: TRBV12-5
D gene: TRBD2
J gene: TRBJ2-7
clone size: -

CDR3 protein: CASSQQGAQQPQHF
CDR3 DNA: TGTGCCAGCAGCCAACAGGGGGCACAACAGCCCCAGCATTTT
V gene: TRBV6-5
D gene: TRBD1
J gene: TRBJ1-5
clone size: -

CDR3 protein: CASSDRNYEQYF
CDR3 DNA: TGTGCCAGCAGTGACAGGAACTACGAGCAGTACTTC
V gene: TRBV12-3/TRBV12-4
D gene: -
J gene: TRBJ2-7
clone size: -

CDR3 protein: CAISDDPYLAGSTDTQYF
CDR3 DNA: TGTGCCATCAGTGACGACCCTTACCTAGCGGGCAGCACAGATACGCAGTATTTT
V gene: TRBV10-3
D gene: TRBD2
J gene: TRBJ2-3
clone size: -

CDR3 protein: CASSPRLTSGGARGQETQYF
CDR3 DNA: TGTGCCAGCTCACCACGGCTCACTAGCGGGGGGGCTCGGGGACAAGAGACCCAGTACTTC
V gene: TRBV18
D gene: TRBD2
J gene: TRBJ2-5
clone size: -

CDR3 protein: CASRPSANYGYTF
CDR3 DNA: TGTGCAAGTCGCCCATCGGCTAACTATGGCTACACCTTC
V gene: TRBV12-2
D gene: -
J gene: TRBJ1-2
clone size: once

CDR3 protein: CASRGQGLVTEAFF
CDR3 DNA: TGCGCCAGCAGGGGACAGGGTCTAGTCACTGAAGCTTTCTTT
V gene: TRBV5-1
D gene: TRBD1
J gene: TRBJ1-1
clone size: -

CDR3 protein: CASSLSPGQGGNYGYTF
CDR3 DNA: TGTGCCAGCAGTTTATCGCCTGGACAGGGGGGGAACTATGGCTACACCTTC
V gene: TRBV28
D gene: TRBD1
J gene: TRBJ1-2
clone size: -

CDR3 protein: CASSPGWTEAFF
CDR3 DNA: TGTGCCAGCAGCCCCGGTTGGACTGAAGCTTTCTTT
V gene: TRBV6-5
D gene: -
J gene: TRBJ1-1
clone size: -